Listed here are 11 T cell receptor beta chains from one sample, sequenced in a study of shared clonotypes between healthy human individuals. Produced via immunoSEQ multiplex PCR; TCRdb's table is partial and in-frame only. The table has roughly 1,000,000 clones, about 80% seen once. Sequencing was carried out using memory CD4+ T cells from PBMCs. Documented subset: CD45RA-negative fraction. These receptor sequences come from a man younger than 35 in good health. Some clones in this sample may be carry-over from other donors' samples.

The chain uses TRBV28 and TRBJ2-2; 8 bases fit TRBD2. The CDR3 has 17 residues. CDR1 and CDR2 from the germline V gene are MDHEN and SYDVKM. V dropped 6 bases and J dropped 5; count of bases not matched to a gene: 14. CDR3 in amino acids: CASRPVREGLDTGELFF. The DNA for the CDR3 is TGTGCCAGCAGACCCGTCCGGGAGGGCCTCGATACCGGGGAGCTGTTTTTT.

The chain links TRBV7-3 to TRBJ2-3, with TRBD2 matching over 7 bases. This CDR3 has 15 residues. Trimming cost V 4 bases and J 11 bases; bases outside gene matches: 15. Germline CDR1 is SGHTA and CDR2 is FQGTGA. The CDR3: CASSSGRVEKAEQYF. The CDR3 nucleotides are TGTGCCAGCAGCTCAGGGAGGGTAGAGAAAGCAGAGCAGTATTTT.

The chain has TRBV20-1 and TRBJ2-4, with no clear D. The CDR3 has 11 amino acids. The V end was cut by 5 bases, the J end by 5 bases, with 7 bases between. Germline values: CDR1 DFQATT, CDR2 SNEGSKA (reference sequence). The CDR3 DNA reads TGCAGTGCTGCCCCCGAAAACATTCAGTACTTC. Its protein is CSAAPENIQYF.

The genes are TRBV10-1 and TRBJ2-1; D might be TRBD2 (5 bases). The CDR3 totals 13 residues. Trimming removed 4 bases from V and 9 bases from J, with 13 bases in between. From germline, CDR1 is WNHNN and CDR2 SYGVQD (reference sequence). The CDR3 protein is CASSGTLGGEQFF. The DNA of the CDR3 is TGCGCCAGCAGTGGGACCCTCGGAGGTGAGCAGTTCTTC.

This clone was counted a single time. This chain links TRBV18 with TRBJ2-4; tentative D call: TRBD2 (5 bases). V lost 8 bases, J lost 10 bases, and 24 bases lay in between. CDR3 length equals 15 residues. Germline CDR1 KGHSH, CDR2 LQKENI. Here the CDR3 reads CASTTSTSGSGIQYF. Here the CDR3 DNA reads TGTGCCAGCACGACATCTACCAGTGGGAGTGGAATTCAGTACTTC.

This clone was recorded once. The CDR3 DNA follows: TGCGCCAGCAGCCGGACAGGGTCTGGGCAGTTCTTC. Its translation is CASSRTGSGQFF. The V gene is TRBV4-1, the J gene TRBJ2-1; 8 bases are a match to TRBD1. V lost 4 bases to trimming and J lost 12 bases; unmatched junction nucleotides: 5. The germline CDR1 and CDR2 sequences are MGHRA and YSYEKL. This CDR3 has 12 residues.

V is TRBV30 and J is TRBJ2-3; tentative D call: TRBD1 (6 bases). With 5 bases removed from V and 5 bases from J, the gap between germline ends came to 14 bases. The CDR3 consists of 13 residues. Germline CDR1 and CDR2: GTSNPN and SVGIG (reference sequence). DNA of the CDR3: TGTGCCTGGGCAGGGGAGTTTAGAGATACGCAGTATTTT. It codes for CAWAGEFRDTQYF.

V usage is TRBV5-1 and J usage is TRBJ2-5, with D possibly matching TRBD1 (6 bases). This CDR3 is built from 15 residues. V lost 5 bases and J lost 2, with 16 bases in between. Looked up from germline, CDR1 is SGHRS and CDR2 is YFSETQ. CDR3 nucleotides: TGCGCCAGCAGTTGGGACATAGTCTTACAAGAGACCCAGTACTTC. This encodes CASSWDIVLQETQYF.

The chain couples TRBV7-2 to TRBJ1-3; a weak D match, TRBD1 (6 bases). The CDR3 sequence is 14 residues long. Trimming removed 1 base at V and 3 bases at J, with 7 bases between. Germline V gene lookup returns CDR1 SGHTA and CDR2 FQGNSA. Written as DNA, the CDR3 is TGTGCCAGCAGCTTAGGGACAGTTGGAAACACCATATATTTT. It translates to CASSLGTVGNTIYF.

Of note for this clone: A read error is possible here, since a much larger clone lies one base away. The chain couples TRBV9 to TRBJ1-3; D not resolved. The V gene's germline CDR1 is SGDLS and CDR2 YYNGEE. The ends were cut back, 0 bases at V and 2 bases at J, with 3 bases in the middle. The CDR3 loop spans 13 amino acids. The CDR3 protein is CASSVVPGNTIYF. Written as DNA, the CDR3 is TGTGCCAGCAGCGTAGTCCCTGGAAACACCATATATTTT.

This chain uses TRBV9 with TRBJ1-5; 7 bases match TRBD1. The CDR3 length is 17 residues. J gave up 1 base and V 4 bases, and 11 bases lay outside the gene matches. Germline loops: CDR1 SGDLS, CDR2 YYNGEE. CDR3 sequence: CASSPTDRDWSNQPQHF. The CDR3 DNA sequence: TGTGCCAGCAGCCCCACCGACAGGGATTGGAGCAATCAGCCCCAGCATTTT.